This T cell receptor beta chain derives from a study of cytomegalovirus exposure and HLA in healthy donors. The PCR employed 60 Vbeta primers together with 13 Jbeta primers. TCRdb's table, derived via immunoSEQ multiplex PCR, lists solely in-frame clones and lacks some. Altogether fewer than 200,000 clones are present, 75% to 80% being singletons, with the ten largest covering just under 6.5%. V trimming: 2 bases; J trimming: 5 bases; junction bases outside the gene matches: 5. CDR3 length: 14 residues. Looked up from germline, CDR1 is SEHNR and CDR2 is FQNEAQ (reference sequence). This clone rates as medium-sized.

The V call is TRBV7-9, the J call TRBJ2-5; 7 positions agree with TRBD1. Input material: PBMCs. This receptor was taken from a man in his forties or fifties in good health and CMV-seropositive. The CDR3 coding sequence is TGTGCCAGCAGCTTAACAGGGGATGGGGAGACCCAGTACTTC. It encodes CASSLTGDGETQYF.